The subject of this entry is one T cell receptor (beta chain). Antigen unknown. This specimen comes from a study of T cell clones after liver transplantation. Turning to the study itself: Liver transplant recipients had immunosuppression withdrawal attempted within 2 years. TCRbeta sequencing after a pre-transplant mixed lymphocyte reaction identified graft-donor-reactive clones, later tracked in post-transplant blood. The study, taken as a whole, reports: Circulating graft-donor-reactive CD4 TCRbeta sequences fell significantly post-transplant in most of the 8 subjects.

Only in-frame clones appear in the TCRdb table, and some are missing; sequencing was by immunoSEQ multiplex PCR. This sample has about 120,000 clones, with less than 95% found just once. V lost 5 bases and J lost 5; bases outside the gene matches: 11. The V gene's germline CDR1 is MNHEY and CDR2 SMNVEV (reference sequence). The CDR3 length is 15 residues. This receptor was obtained from a human patient who received a liver transplant. Some T cells may be supplied by the graft donor. The sequenced sample was CD4+ T cells from blood, obtained 12 months after liver transplant. The chain couples TRBV27 to TRBJ2-5, with 7 positions matching TRBD1. CDR3 DNA: TGTGCCAGCAGTAAATCCCGGACAGGAAGCGAGACCCAGTACTTC. Translated: CASSKSRTGSETQYF.